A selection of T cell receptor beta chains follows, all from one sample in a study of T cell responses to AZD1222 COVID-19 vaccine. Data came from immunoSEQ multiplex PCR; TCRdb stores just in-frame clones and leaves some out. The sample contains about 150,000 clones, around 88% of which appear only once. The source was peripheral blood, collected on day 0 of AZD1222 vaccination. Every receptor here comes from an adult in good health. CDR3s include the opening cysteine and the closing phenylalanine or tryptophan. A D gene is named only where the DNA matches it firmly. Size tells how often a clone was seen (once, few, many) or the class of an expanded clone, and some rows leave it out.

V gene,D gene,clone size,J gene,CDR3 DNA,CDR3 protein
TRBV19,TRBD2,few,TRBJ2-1,TGTGCCAGTAGCCTTGGGACTAGCGGGGGGTCTTCCTACAATGAGCAGTTCTTC,CASSLGTSGGSSYNEQFF
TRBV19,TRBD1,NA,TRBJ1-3,TGTGCCAGTAGCTCCGGGACAGGGATAGAAGGAAACACCATATATTTT,CASSSGTGIEGNTIYF
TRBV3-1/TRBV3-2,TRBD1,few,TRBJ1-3,TGTGCCAGCAGCCAAGAGGGCCCCCCGACAGGGGCGAGAGGAAACACCATATATTTT,CASSQEGPPTGARGNTIYF
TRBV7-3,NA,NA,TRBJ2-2,TGTGCCAGCAGCCGAGACACCGGGGAGCTGTTTTTT,CASSRDTGELFF
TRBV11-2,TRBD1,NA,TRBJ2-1,TGTGCAAGCAAAAGGGACAGGGGTGCCAATGAGCAGTTCTTC,CASKRDRGANEQFF
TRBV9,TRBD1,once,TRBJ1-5,TGTGCCAGCAGCAGGGGACAGGGGTTCCGGCCCCAGCATTTT,CASSRGQGFRPQHF
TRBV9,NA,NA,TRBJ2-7,TGTGCCAGCCAGGGGTCGGGGTACGAGCAGTACTTC,CASQGSGYEQYF
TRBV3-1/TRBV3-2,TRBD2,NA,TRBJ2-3,TGTGCCAGCAGCCAGCGGGGGGCCGGGGGGACAGATACGCAGTATTTT,CASSQRGAGGTDTQYF
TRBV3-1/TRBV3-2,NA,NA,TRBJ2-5,TGTGCCAGCAGCCACCTTAGAGGAGTACAAGAGACCCAGTACTTC,CASSHLRGVQETQYF
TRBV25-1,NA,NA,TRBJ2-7,TGTGCCACCCACGCTGACAGGTCCTACGAGCAGTACTTC,CATHADRSYEQYF
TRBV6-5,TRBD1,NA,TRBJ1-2,TGTGCCAGCAGTTACTCTTCAGGGGGCCCTCGAGGCTACACCTTC,CASSYSSGGPRGYTF
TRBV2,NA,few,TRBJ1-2,TGTGCCAGCAGTGTGCAGGGATTAAACTATGGCTACACCTTC,CASSVQGLNYGYTF
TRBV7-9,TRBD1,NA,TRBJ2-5,TGTGCCAGCAGCTTAGGGACAGGGAGAGAGACCCAGTACTTC,CASSLGTGRETQYF
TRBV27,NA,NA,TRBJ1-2,TGTGCCAGCAGTGTCAGGGGAGGCTATGGCTACACCTTC,CASSVRGGYGYTF
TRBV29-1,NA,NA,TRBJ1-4,TGCAGCGAGCCCACCCCGGGGGGTACTAATGAAAAACTGTTTTTT,CSEPTPGGTNEKLFF
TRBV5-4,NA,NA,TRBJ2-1,TGTGCCAGCAGCAGTACGGCGAGATCTTACAATGAGCAGTTCTTC,CASSSTARSYNEQFF
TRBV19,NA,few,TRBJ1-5,TGTGCCAGTAATAACAGGGTACGGAATCAGCCCCAGCATTTT,CASNNRVRNQPQHF
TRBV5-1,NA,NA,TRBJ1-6,TGCGCCAGCAGCTGGTTTGATGTAAGCTCCTATAATTCACCCCTCCACTTT,CASSWFDVSSYNSPLHF
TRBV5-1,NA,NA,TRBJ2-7,TGCGCCAGCAGCTTGACTTGGAGCTCCTACGAGCAGTACTTC,CASSLTWSSYEQYF
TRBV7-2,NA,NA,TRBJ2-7,TGTGCCAGCAGCTTAGGGGCCGGAGCAGGGTACGAGCAGTACTTC,CASSLGAGAGYEQYF
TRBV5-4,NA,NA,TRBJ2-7,TGTGCCAGCAGCTTGGGTTCGGGATTCTACTACGAGCAGTACTTC,CASSLGSGFYYEQYF
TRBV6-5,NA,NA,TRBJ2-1,TGTGCCAGCAGTTCCGCGGCGAGAGAGCAGTTCTTC,CASSSAAREQFF
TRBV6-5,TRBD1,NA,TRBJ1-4,TGTGCCAGCAGAGAGACAGGGGGGAGGGATGAAAAACTGTTTTTT,CASRETGGRDEKLFF
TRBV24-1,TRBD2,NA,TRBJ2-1,TGTGCCACCAGTGACTCAGGGACTAGCGGGGGATACAATGAGCAGTTCTTC,CATSDSGTSGGYNEQFF
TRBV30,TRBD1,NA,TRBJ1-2,TGTGCCTGGAGCTTTTGGACAGGGGGCTACTATGGCTACACCTTC,CAWSFWTGGYYGYTF
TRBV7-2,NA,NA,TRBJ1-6,TGTGCCAGCAGCCTTAGCTCCTATAATTCACCCCTCCACTTT,CASSLSSYNSPLHF
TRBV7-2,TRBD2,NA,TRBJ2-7,TGTGCCAGCAGCTTAAGCCCCCAGCGGGGTTACGAGCAGTACTTC,CASSLSPQRGYEQYF
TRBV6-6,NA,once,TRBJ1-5,TGTGCCAGCAGCTACGGGGGGGGCGCGAGCAATCAGCCCCAGCATTTT,CASSYGGGASNQPQHF
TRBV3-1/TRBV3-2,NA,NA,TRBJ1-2,TGTGCCAGCAGCTTACATACTGGGGGCTACACCTTC,CASSLHTGGYTF
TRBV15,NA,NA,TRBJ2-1,TGTGCCACCAGCAGACAGGCCAGCTCCTACAATGAGCAGTTCTTC,CATSRQASSYNEQFF
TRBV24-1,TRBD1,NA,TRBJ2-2,TGTGCCACCAGTGGAGGGACAGGGGGTATGGTCGGGGAGCTGTTTTTT,CATSGGTGGMVGELFF
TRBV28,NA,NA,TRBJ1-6,TGTGCCAGCAGTTCACCGGGTGGGAGTCGGGCTGCCTTACCCTATAATTCACCCCTCCACTTT,CASSSPGGSRAALPYNSPLHF
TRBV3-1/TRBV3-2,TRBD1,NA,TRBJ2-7,TGTGCCAGCAGCCAAGATTATAGGGGGACAGAACTCGAGCAGTACTTC,CASSQDYRGTELEQYF
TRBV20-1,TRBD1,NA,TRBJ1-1,TGCAGTGCTAGTCGACAGGGAATGAACACTGAAGCTTTCTTT,CSASRQGMNTEAFF
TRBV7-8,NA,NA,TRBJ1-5,TGTGCCAGCAGCTCCCGAGCGCCGGGGCTGGGACAGCCCCAGCATTTT,CASSSRAPGLGQPQHF
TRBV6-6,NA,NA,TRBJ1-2,TGTGCCAGCAGTTACTCGGGGCAGGTCGGAGGGTATGGCTACACCTTC,CASSYSGQVGGYGYTF
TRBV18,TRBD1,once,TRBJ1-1,TGTGCCAGCTCACTAAACAGGGGATGGGGCACTGAAGCTTTCTTT,CASSLNRGWGTEAFF
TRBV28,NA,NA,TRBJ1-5,TGTGCCAGCAGCCCCCCAAATAGGGGTTATAGCAATCAGCCCCAGCATTTT,CASSPPNRGYSNQPQHF
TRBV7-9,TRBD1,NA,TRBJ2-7,TGTGCCAGCAGCTACTACGGCCAGGGGGCGCGGAACGAGCAGTACTTC,CASSYYGQGARNEQYF
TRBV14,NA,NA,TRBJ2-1,TGTGCCAGCAGCCAAGCGTTTACTTCGCAGTCATTGAATGAGCAGTTCTTC,CASSQAFTSQSLNEQFF
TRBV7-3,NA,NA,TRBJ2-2,TGTGCCAGCAGCTTATCCGGAACAACGAGGACCGGGGAGCTGTTTTTT,CASSLSGTTRTGELFF
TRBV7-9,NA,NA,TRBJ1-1,TGTGCCAGCAGCTTAGGGCCTCTTGGACGGTCGATCACTGAAGCTTTCTTT,CASSLGPLGRSITEAFF
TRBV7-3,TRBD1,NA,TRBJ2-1,TGTGCCAGCAGTCCCCGACAGGGTGGGAACAATGAGCAGTTCTTC,CASSPRQGGNNEQFF
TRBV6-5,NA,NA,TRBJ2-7,TGTGCCGCATTTCAACAAGGACAGTACGAGCAGTACTTC,CAAFQQGQYEQYF
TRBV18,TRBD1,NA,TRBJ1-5,TGTGCCAGCTCACCTCCGGGACAGGGCGGGTTTCAGCCCCAGCATTTT,CASSPPGQGGFQPQHF
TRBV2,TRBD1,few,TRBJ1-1,TGTGCCGTCTTGGGACAGGGGCGGGGAGCTTTCTTT,CAVLGQGRGAFF
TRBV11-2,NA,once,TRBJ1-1,TGTGCCAGCAGCCCCGAGGTAACTGAAGCTTTCTTT,CASSPEVTEAFF
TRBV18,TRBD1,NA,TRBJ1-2,TGTGCCAGCTCACCAACTCTGGACAGGTCTGGTGGCTACACCTTC,CASSPTLDRSGGYTF
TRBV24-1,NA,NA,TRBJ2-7,TGTGCCACCAGTAGAAACGAGCAGTACTTC,CATSRNEQYF
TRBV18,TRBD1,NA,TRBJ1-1,TGTGCCAGCTCACCTCGACAGGGTGGAGCTTTCTTT,CASSPRQGGAFF
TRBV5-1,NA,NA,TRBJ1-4,TGCGCCAGCAGCTTCCGGGGGGGTAATGAAAAACTGTTTTTT,CASSFRGGNEKLFF
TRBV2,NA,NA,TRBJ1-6,TGTGCCAGCAGGTTAACAAGGGCTTATAATTCACCCCTCCACTTT,CASRLTRAYNSPLHF
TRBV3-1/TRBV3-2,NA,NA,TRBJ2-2,TGTGCCAGCAGCCAAGATCGCGAGACGGGGAACACCGGGGAGCTGTTTTTT,CASSQDRETGNTGELFF